This TCR beta chain was profiled in a study of spatial heterogeneity in lung cancer. Study-wide points: Mutation tallies in tumors tracked expanded intratumoral alpha and beta TCR counts.

TCRdb re-analysed the 5' RACE reads in MiXCR, keeping a single row per CDR3 protein. This repertoire shows 18,000 or so distinct CDR3 sequences, approximately 9.5% found once; its top ten account for about 20%. V was clipped by 4 bases and J by 0 bases, with 7 bases between them. Looked up from germline, CDR1 is SNHLY and CDR2 is FYNNEI. This CDR3 has 14 residues. This clonotype was seen only a few times. The antigen is not known. Little can be read into the size of this beta chain, an off-target read in a library designed for alpha chains. Time point given: sample taken at primary tumor resection. Sequencing covered unsorted whole RNA taken from tumor, nontumor lung or frozen PBMC.

The specimen was lung tumor tissue, collected at surgery. The receptor was isolated from a female donor with early-stage non-small cell lung cancer. This chain uses TRBV2 with TRBJ1-5; the D is unclear. The DNA of the CDR3 is TGTGCCAGCAGTGGAGTTTATAGCAATCAGCCCCAGCATTTT. It translates to CASSGVYSNQPQHF.